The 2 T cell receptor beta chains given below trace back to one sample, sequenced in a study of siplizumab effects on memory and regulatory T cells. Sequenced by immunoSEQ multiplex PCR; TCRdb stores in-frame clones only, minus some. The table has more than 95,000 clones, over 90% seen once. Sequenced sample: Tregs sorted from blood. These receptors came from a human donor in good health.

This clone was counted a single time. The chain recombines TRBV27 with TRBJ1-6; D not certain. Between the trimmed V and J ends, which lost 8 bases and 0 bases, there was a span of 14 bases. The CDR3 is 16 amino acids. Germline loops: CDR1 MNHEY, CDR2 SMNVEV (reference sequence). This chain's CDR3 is CASRAKLSSYNSPLHF. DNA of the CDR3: TGTGCCAGCCGAGCCAAGCTTAGCTCCTATAATTCACCCCTCCACTTT.

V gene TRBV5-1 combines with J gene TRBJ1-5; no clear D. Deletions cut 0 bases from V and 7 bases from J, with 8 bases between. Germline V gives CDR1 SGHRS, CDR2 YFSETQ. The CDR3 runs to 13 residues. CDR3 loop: CASSLEPGQPQHF. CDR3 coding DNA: TGCGCCAGCAGCTTGGAGCCGGGGCAGCCCCAGCATTTT.